The 3 T cell receptor beta chains given below trace back to one sample, sequenced in a study of blood T cell repertoires in COVID-19. The repertoire was sequenced with immunoSEQ multiplex PCR; TCRdb's copy has only in-frame clones and lacks some. The table has about 150,000 clones, 87% seen once. The sample comprised peripheral blood. The source of these receptors is a woman aged 60-75 years with active or convalescent COVID-19.

The genes are TRBV10-3 and TRBJ1-2; no definite D call. The CDR3 totals 13 residues. Trimming cost V 4 bases and J 4 bases, with 10 bases left between them. CDR1 and CDR2 (germline): ENHRY, SYGVKD. CDR3: CAISGRKLYGYTF. The CDR3 DNA is TGTGCCATCAGTGGCAGGAAACTCTATGGCTACACCTTC.

The gene calls are TRBV12-3 or TRBV12-4 and TRBJ1-1; the D gene is possibly TRBD1 (5 bases). CDR3 length equals 12 residues. With 6 bases removed from V and 4 bases from J, the gap between germline ends came to 9 bases. The CDR3 sequence is CASSGGITEAFF. The CDR3 DNA follows: TGTGCCAGCAGCGGGGGTATCACTGAAGCTTTCTTT.

The chain carries TRBV27 and TRBJ1-2; 8 bases line up with TRBD1. Germline V gene sequence: CDR1 MNHEY, CDR2 SMNVEV (reference sequence). V lost 3 bases to trimming and J lost 13 bases; unmatched junction nucleotides: 4. The CDR3 contains 11 residues. The CDR3 DNA is TGTGCCAGCAGTTTCGGACAGGGACTCACCTTC. Protein: CASSFGQGLTF.